This T cell receptor (beta chain) is drawn from a study of T cell responses to AZD1222 COVID-19 vaccine. V was cut by 0 bases and J by 2 bases, with 5 bases left in between. Germline V lookup: CDR1 SGHKS, CDR2 YYEKEE (reference sequence). This CDR3 is built from 13 residues. Only a few counts were recorded for this clone. Profiling relied on immunoSEQ multiplex PCR, and the TCRdb table lists in-frame clones only, not all of them. The sample gives about 180,000 clones, nearly 95% of which show up once; less than 2.5% is in the top ten. The genes are TRBV5-5 and TRBJ1-2; D uncertain. This TCR was recovered from an adult who received the AZD1222 COVID-19 vaccine. Sequenced material: peripheral blood, taken 28 days after the second AZD1222 dose. This chain's CDR3 is CASSLAGNYGYTF. The CDR3 nucleotides are TGTGCCAGCAGCTTGGCCGGGAACTATGGCTACACCTTC.